Listed below are T cell receptor beta chains from one sample, sequenced in a study of Ad26.COV2.S vaccination and SARS-CoV-2 variants. Method: immunoSEQ multiplex PCR; TCRdb's copy keeps in-frame clones and lacks some. The table has fewer than 400,000 clones, over 80% seen once. Sequences were derived from peripheral blood, sampled in a trial of Ad26.COV2.S vaccine versus placebo. These receptors all come from a person aged 18-65 years who received the Ad26.COV2.S COVID-19 vaccine or a placebo. Each CDR3 is given with its conserved first and last residue. A D gene is named only where the DNA matches it firmly. Clone sizes are given selectively: once, few, many, or a class where the clone is expanded.

d_call: -
clone_size: few
j_call: TRBJ1-2
v_call: TRBV20-1
cdr3_nt: TGCAGTGCTAGTGTCATCTATGGCTACACCTTC
cdr3_aa: CSASVIYGYTF

d_call: TRBD1
clone_size: -
j_call: TRBJ1-2
v_call: TRBV9
cdr3_nt: TGTGCCAGCAGCCCGAGGACAGGGGAATCTGGGGGCTACACCTTC
cdr3_aa: CASSPRTGESGGYTF

d_call: -
clone_size: -
j_call: TRBJ1-4
v_call: TRBV20-1
cdr3_nt: TGCAGTGCTAGTCCCATAGAAAAACTGTTTTTT
cdr3_aa: CSASPIEKLFF

d_call: -
clone_size: -
j_call: TRBJ2-3
v_call: TRBV5-1
cdr3_nt: TGCGCCAGCAGCTTGGAGGGGCGGACAGATACGCAGTATTTT
cdr3_aa: CASSLEGRTDTQYF

d_call: TRBD1
clone_size: -
j_call: TRBJ1-2
v_call: TRBV27
cdr3_nt: TGTGCCAGCAGTTTAAGGACAGGGACCAACTATGGCTACACCTTC
cdr3_aa: CASSLRTGTNYGYTF

d_call: TRBD1
clone_size: -
j_call: TRBJ2-7
v_call: TRBV5-6
cdr3_nt: TGTGCCAGCACCTTAACAGGGGAATCCTACGAGCAGTACTTC
cdr3_aa: CASTLTGESYEQYF

d_call: -
clone_size: -
j_call: TRBJ1-2
v_call: TRBV6-5
cdr3_nt: TGTGCCACCCGGACCCCGGGGGACTATGGCTACACCTTC
cdr3_aa: CATRTPGDYGYTF

d_call: -
clone_size: -
j_call: TRBJ1-3
v_call: TRBV14
cdr3_nt: TGTGCCAGCAGCCAGTCCGGGACATTCGTCTCTGGAAACACCATATATTTT
cdr3_aa: CASSQSGTFVSGNTIYF

d_call: TRBD2
clone_size: -
j_call: TRBJ2-7
v_call: TRBV7-2
cdr3_nt: TGTGCCAGCAGCTTAGCACGGGGGGGAGCCTACGAGCAGTACTTC
cdr3_aa: CASSLARGGAYEQYF

d_call: -
clone_size: -
j_call: TRBJ2-5
v_call: TRBV3-1/TRBV3-2
cdr3_nt: TGTGCCAGCAGCCAAGCGGATCGGGGGGCTGGGGAGACCCAGTACTTC
cdr3_aa: CASSQADRGAGETQYF

d_call: TRBD2
clone_size: once
j_call: TRBJ2-3
v_call: TRBV7-3
cdr3_nt: TGTGCCAGCAGGCAGCGGGGGGGCACAGATACGCAGTATTTT
cdr3_aa: CASRQRGGTDTQYF

d_call: TRBD2
clone_size: -
j_call: TRBJ2-3
v_call: TRBV7-2
cdr3_nt: TGTGCCAGCAGCTTGTCTTTAGCGGGGGCGCGCACAGATACGCAGTATTTT
cdr3_aa: CASSLSLAGARTDTQYF

d_call: -
clone_size: -
j_call: TRBJ2-7
v_call: TRBV3-1/TRBV3-2
cdr3_nt: TGTGCCAGCAGCCGCAAGTTAGGCGACGAGCAGTACTTC
cdr3_aa: CASSRKLGDEQYF

d_call: TRBD2
clone_size: -
j_call: TRBJ2-5
v_call: TRBV5-1
cdr3_nt: TGCGCCAGCAGCTTGACTAGCGGGGAAGAGACCCAGTACTTC
cdr3_aa: CASSLTSGEETQYF

d_call: -
clone_size: -
j_call: TRBJ2-3
v_call: TRBV7-9
cdr3_nt: TGTGCCAGCAGCCCCTCCCCCGGCGGGGGCACAGATACGCAGTATTTT
cdr3_aa: CASSPSPGGGTDTQYF

d_call: TRBD2
clone_size: -
j_call: TRBJ2-1
v_call: TRBV18
cdr3_nt: TGTGCCAGCTCACTTAGCGGGGGGGACTACAATGAGCAGTTCTTC
cdr3_aa: CASSLSGGDYNEQFF

d_call: -
clone_size: -
j_call: TRBJ1-2
v_call: TRBV7-9
cdr3_nt: TGTGCCAGCAGCTCCCCTTCAGGGTTAAACTATGGCTACACCTTC
cdr3_aa: CASSSPSGLNYGYTF

d_call: -
clone_size: -
j_call: TRBJ1-1
v_call: TRBV5-1
cdr3_nt: TGCGCCAGTTCGGACCCAAACACTGAAGCTTTCTTT
cdr3_aa: CASSDPNTEAFF

d_call: -
clone_size: -
j_call: TRBJ1-1
v_call: TRBV28
cdr3_nt: TGTGCCAGCAGTTTACCGATGAACATGGGGACTGAAGCTTTCTTT
cdr3_aa: CASSLPMNMGTEAFF

d_call: -
clone_size: -
j_call: TRBJ1-3
v_call: TRBV28
cdr3_nt: TGTGCCAGCAGTCCCGGGGGGTCAGGAAACACCATATATTTT
cdr3_aa: CASSPGGSGNTIYF

d_call: -
clone_size: -
j_call: TRBJ1-1
v_call: TRBV20-1
cdr3_nt: TGCAGTGCTAGTATCGACACTGAAGCTTTCTTT
cdr3_aa: CSASIDTEAFF

d_call: -
clone_size: few
j_call: TRBJ1-3
v_call: TRBV9
cdr3_nt: TGTGCCAGCACTGACGACTCTGGAAACACCATATATTTT
cdr3_aa: CASTDDSGNTIYF

d_call: -
clone_size: few
j_call: TRBJ1-5
v_call: TRBV7-9
cdr3_nt: TGTGCCAGCAGCTTAGCGCTGGGCCAGGGGTATCAGCCCCAGCATTTT
cdr3_aa: CASSLALGQGYQPQHF

d_call: -
clone_size: once
j_call: TRBJ1-2
v_call: TRBV5-1
cdr3_nt: TGCGCCAGCAGCTTGGAGGGAGGGTCGGCCTATGGCTACACCTTC
cdr3_aa: CASSLEGGSAYGYTF

d_call: TRBD2
clone_size: once
j_call: TRBJ2-5
v_call: TRBV7-2
cdr3_nt: TGTGCCAGCAGCCCCCGACTAGCTGGGGAGACCCAGTACTTC
cdr3_aa: CASSPRLAGETQYF

d_call: TRBD1
clone_size: once
j_call: TRBJ1-2
v_call: TRBV5-5
cdr3_nt: TGTGCCAGCAGAATGGGGACAGGCAACAACTATGGCTACACCTTC
cdr3_aa: CASRMGTGNNYGYTF

d_call: -
clone_size: -
j_call: TRBJ1-5
v_call: TRBV6-5
cdr3_nt: TGTGCCAGCAGTTCCAACCGTGTTCAGCCCCAGCATTTT
cdr3_aa: CASSSNRVQPQHF

d_call: -
clone_size: -
j_call: TRBJ1-2
v_call: TRBV28
cdr3_nt: TGTGCCAGCAGTTTATCGACGGGTGGCTATGGCTACACCTTC
cdr3_aa: CASSLSTGGYGYTF

d_call: -
clone_size: -
j_call: TRBJ2-7
v_call: TRBV5-1
cdr3_nt: TGCGCCAGCAGCTTGGACGGCCAGCCGGCCGAGCAGTACTTC
cdr3_aa: CASSLDGQPAEQYF

d_call: TRBD2
clone_size: -
j_call: TRBJ2-2
v_call: TRBV6-1
cdr3_nt: TGTGCCAGCAGTGAGTGGCGGGGGAAATTCAACGGGGAGCTGTTTTTT
cdr3_aa: CASSEWRGKFNGELFF

d_call: -
clone_size: -
j_call: TRBJ1-1
v_call: TRBV12-3/TRBV12-4
cdr3_nt: TGTGCCAGCAGGCGGATGGGCCCTGAAGCTTTCTTT
cdr3_aa: CASRRMGPEAFF

d_call: -
clone_size: -
j_call: TRBJ2-3
v_call: TRBV11-2
cdr3_nt: TGTGCCAGCAGCTTAAGGAGGGGAGGAAGTAGCACAGATACGCAGTATTTT
cdr3_aa: CASSLRRGGSSTDTQYF

d_call: -
clone_size: -
j_call: TRBJ1-5
v_call: TRBV6-1
cdr3_nt: TGTGCCAGCAGTGAAGAAATAGGGATGAGCAATCAGCCCCAGCATTTT
cdr3_aa: CASSEEIGMSNQPQHF

d_call: -
clone_size: -
j_call: TRBJ1-2
v_call: TRBV6-5
cdr3_nt: TGTGCCAGCAGCCCCACAGACCGCTATGGCTACACCTTC
cdr3_aa: CASSPTDRYGYTF